This TCR beta chain was sequenced for a study of blood T cell repertoires in COVID-19. About the study: The United States, Italy and Spain were the sources of the acute and convalescent COVID-19 samples. PBMCs, B-cell-depleted T cells, or T cells provided the cDNA or gDNA that made up the material.

Source study methods: Reference gene primer amplification gave estimated nucleated cell counts. Using immunoSEQ multiplex PCR, the repertoire was profiled, and TCRdb retains in-frame clones only, with some absent. D and trimming were read from the DNA, whereas the V and J calls and clone size are those reported in that table. The sample consists of approximately 210,000 clones, about 90% of them appearing once. The CDR3 runs to 15 residues. CDR1 MNHEY and CDR2 SVGAGI come from the germline V gene. V lost 8 bases, J lost 1 base, and 17 bases lay in between. The clonotype comes from a man aged 25-45 years with acute or convalescent COVID-19. Input material: peripheral blood. V usage is TRBV6-5 and J usage is TRBJ1-1, with a possible D match to TRBD1 (6 bases). The CDR3 bases are TGTGCCAGCGGATACGTGACAGGTGAGAACACTGAAGCTTTCTTT. Translation gives CASGYVTGENTEAFF.